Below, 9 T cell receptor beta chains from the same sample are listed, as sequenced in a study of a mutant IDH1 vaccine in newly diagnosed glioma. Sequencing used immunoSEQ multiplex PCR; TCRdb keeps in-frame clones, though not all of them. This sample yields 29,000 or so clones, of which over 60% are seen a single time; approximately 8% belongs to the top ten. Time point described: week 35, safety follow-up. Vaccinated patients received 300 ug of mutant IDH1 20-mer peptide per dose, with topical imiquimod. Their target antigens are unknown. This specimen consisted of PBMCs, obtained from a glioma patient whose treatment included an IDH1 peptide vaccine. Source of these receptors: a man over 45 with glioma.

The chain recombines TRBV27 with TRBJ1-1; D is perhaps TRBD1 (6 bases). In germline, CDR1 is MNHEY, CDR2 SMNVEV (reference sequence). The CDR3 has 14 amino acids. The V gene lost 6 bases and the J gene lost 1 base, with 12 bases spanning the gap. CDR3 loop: CASSERGSNTEAFF. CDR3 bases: TGTGCCAGCAGCGAGAGGGGGTCGAACACTGAAGCTTTCTTT.

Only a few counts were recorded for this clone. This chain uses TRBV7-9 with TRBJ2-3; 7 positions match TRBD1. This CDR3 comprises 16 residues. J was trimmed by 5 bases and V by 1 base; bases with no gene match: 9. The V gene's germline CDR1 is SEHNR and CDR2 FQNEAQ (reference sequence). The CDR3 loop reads CASSLVDRGLQDTQYF. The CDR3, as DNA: TGTGCCAGCAGCTTAGTTGATAGGGGGCTTCAAGATACGCAGTATTTT.

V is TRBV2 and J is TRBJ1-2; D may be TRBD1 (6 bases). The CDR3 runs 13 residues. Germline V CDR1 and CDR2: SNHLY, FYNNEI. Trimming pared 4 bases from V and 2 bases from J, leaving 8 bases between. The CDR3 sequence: CASSGQANYGYTF. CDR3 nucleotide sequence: TGTGCCAGCAGTGGACAGGCCAACTATGGCTACACCTTC.

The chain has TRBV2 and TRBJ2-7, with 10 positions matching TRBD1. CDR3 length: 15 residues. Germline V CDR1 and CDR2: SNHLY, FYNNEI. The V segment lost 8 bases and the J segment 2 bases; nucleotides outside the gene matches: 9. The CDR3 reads CASPKRDRGTYEQYF. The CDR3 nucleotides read TGTGCCAGCCCGAAGCGGGACAGGGGAACCTACGAGCAGTACTTC.

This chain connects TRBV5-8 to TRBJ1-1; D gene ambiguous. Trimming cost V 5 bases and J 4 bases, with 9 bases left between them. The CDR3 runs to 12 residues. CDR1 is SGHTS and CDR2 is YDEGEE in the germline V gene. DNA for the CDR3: TGTGCCAGCAGTTGGACCTTCACTGAAGCTTTCTTT. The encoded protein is CASSWTFTEAFF.

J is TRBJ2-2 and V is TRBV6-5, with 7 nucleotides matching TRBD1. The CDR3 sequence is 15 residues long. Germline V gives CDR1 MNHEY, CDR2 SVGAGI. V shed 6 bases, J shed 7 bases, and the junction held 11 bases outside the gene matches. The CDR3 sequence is CASRPPGQSIGELFF. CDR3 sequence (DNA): TGTGCCAGCAGGCCTCCGGGACAGAGTATCGGGGAGCTGTTTTTT.

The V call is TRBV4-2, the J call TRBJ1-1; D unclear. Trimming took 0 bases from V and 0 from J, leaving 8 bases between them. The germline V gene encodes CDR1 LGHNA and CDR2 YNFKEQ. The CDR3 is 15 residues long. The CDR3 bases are TGTGCCAGCAGCCAAGAACGTAGCATGAACACTGAAGCTTTCTTT. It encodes CASSQERSMNTEAFF.

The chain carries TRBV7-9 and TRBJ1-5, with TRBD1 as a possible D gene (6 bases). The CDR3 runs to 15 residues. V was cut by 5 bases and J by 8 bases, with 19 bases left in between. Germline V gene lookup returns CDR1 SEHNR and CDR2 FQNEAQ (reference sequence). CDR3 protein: CASSPSGGREEPQHF. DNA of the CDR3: TGTGCCAGCAGCCCCTCGGGGGGGCGCGAGGAGCCCCAGCATTTT.

CDR3 coding DNA: TGCGCCAGCAGCCCCGGGACTAGCGGGGGGAAGACCCAGTACTTC. It yields the protein CASSPGTSGGKTQYF. The chain is built from TRBV5-1 and TRBJ2-5; TRBD2 aligns across 15 bases. V shed 4 bases and J 6 bases; nucleotides not matched to a gene: 4. The CDR3 sequence is 15 residues long. Germline V gene lookup returns CDR1 SGHRS and CDR2 YFSETQ.